This T cell receptor beta chain was observed in a study of blood T cells in healthy people across ages. Study results and caveats: Correlation between TCR beta diversity and naive T cell percentage was strong.

PCR was performed a second time for roughly 7 to 12 cycles using a sample-barcoded 5' primer and a J-beta primer mix. MiXCR, run by TCRdb on the 5' RACE reads, gives a single entry per CDR3 protein. The top ten clones hold around 13% of a sample with around 850,000 distinct CDR3 sequences, about 37% of them seen once. This clonotype was found a few times. Its antigen is as yet unknown. Sequencing was done on a sample of blood. The TCR sequence derives from a man in his late teens or twenties in good health.

The CDR3 protein is CASSFTTVQETQYF. The CDR3 nucleotides are TGCGCCAGCAGCTTCACGACAGTCCAAGAGACCCAGTACTTC. The gene calls are TRBV5-1 and TRBJ2-5, with D possibly matching TRBD1 (5 bases). Germline lookup yields CDR1 SGHRS and CDR2 YFSETQ. The CDR3 runs to 14 residues. Deletions cut 2 bases from V and 1 base from J, with 9 bases between.